These T cell receptor beta chains were read from a single sample in a study of blood T cell repertoires in COVID-19. TCRdb's copy holds only in-frame clones and misses some; the assay was immunoSEQ multiplex PCR. The data show about 190,000 clones, almost 85% seen once. The sample was peripheral blood. These receptors were obtained from a woman aged 70-85 years with active or convalescent COVID-19. The CDR3 runs from the conserved cysteine through the conserved F or W. Fields, in order: V gene, clone size, D gene, J gene, CDR3 DNA, CDR3 protein. A D gene is named only where the DNA matches it firmly. Not all rows give a size; the values are once, few, many and, for expanded clones, a class.

TRBV24-1,.,TRBD2,TRBJ2-3,TGTGCCACCAGTGAAAAAGGGACTAGCGGGAGGACAGATACGCAGTATTTT,CATSEKGTSGRTDTQYF
TRBV28,.,.,TRBJ1-5,TGTGCCAGCAAGTTGACAGGTAGTCATCAGCCCCAGCATTTT,CASKLTGSHQPQHF
TRBV28,.,TRBD2,TRBJ2-3,TGTGCCAGCGTCTCCCGGACTAGCCAATTCACAGATACGCAGTATTTT,CASVSRTSQFTDTQYF
TRBV28,.,TRBD2,TRBJ2-2,TGTGCCAGCTTCAAGACCACTAGCGGGAGGTCCGGGGAGCTGTTTTTT,CASFKTTSGRSGELFF
TRBV6-5,.,.,TRBJ1-1,TGTGCCAGCAGATCCAGGGCGGCCCCTGAAGCTTTCTTT,CASRSRAAPEAFF
TRBV18,.,TRBD1,TRBJ2-1,TGTGCCAGCTCTGACAGGGGGGGGAATGAGCAGTTCTTC,CASSDRGGNEQFF
TRBV7-2,.,TRBD2,TRBJ2-1,TGTGCCAGCAGCTTACGGCGGGAGGGCTACAATGAGCAGTTCTTC,CASSLRREGYNEQFF
TRBV4-1,.,TRBD1,TRBJ2-7,TGCGCCAGCAGCCAAGATGGGGCAGGGGGTTCCTACGAGCAGTACTTC,CASSQDGAGGSYEQYF
TRBV27,.,TRBD2,TRBJ2-3,TGTGCCAGCAGTTTGGGACTAGCGGGATCAGATACGCAGTATTTT,CASSLGLAGSDTQYF
TRBV28,few,TRBD2,TRBJ2-3,TGTGCCACCTTCGGACTAGCAGTGACCACAGATACGCAGTATTTT,CATFGLAVTTDTQYF
TRBV9,.,.,TRBJ1-1,TGTGCCAGCAGCCCTCAGACAGGGAACACTGAAGCTTTCTTT,CASSPQTGNTEAFF
TRBV5-1,.,.,TRBJ2-2,TGCGCCAGCAGCTTGTTTTCCAGACAGGTGAACACCGGGGAGCTGTTTTTT,CASSLFSRQVNTGELFF
TRBV6-1,.,TRBD1,TRBJ2-3,TGTGCCAGCAGTGAGACCCCGGGACAGGGAGGAGATACGCAGTATTTT,CASSETPGQGGDTQYF
TRBV5-1,.,.,TRBJ2-2,TGCGCCAGCAGCCCCCTTTCGACCGGGGAGCTGTTTTTT,CASSPLSTGELFF
TRBV5-5,.,TRBD1,TRBJ2-1,TGTGCCAGCAGCTGGGACGGACAGGGGGCGGGTGAGCAGTTCTTC,CASSWDGQGAGEQFF
TRBV5-1,.,TRBD2,TRBJ2-1,TGCGCCAGCAGCTCAGCCGGGACTAGCGCTTCTCCTAGCTCCTACAATGAGCAGTTCTTC,CASSSAGTSASPSSYNEQFF
TRBV27,few,.,TRBJ2-7,TGTGCCAGCAGTTTAGTCTCCCTGCGCAGGTCGGGGTACGAGCAGTACTTC,CASSLVSLRRSGYEQYF
TRBV3-1/TRBV3-2,.,.,TRBJ2-5,TGTGCCAGCAGCCAAACAGAAGAGACCCAGTACTTC,CASSQTEETQYF
TRBV9,once,TRBD2,TRBJ2-5,TGTGCCAGCAGCCTCACGGGAGGGGGGGGAGAGACCCAGTACTTC,CASSLTGGGGETQYF
TRBV20-1,once,.,TRBJ1-5,TGCAGTGCTAGTGGGCCTAGCGGGTATAGCAATCAGCCCCAGCATTTT,CSASGPSGYSNQPQHF
TRBV11-2,.,TRBD1,TRBJ1-5,TGTGCCAGCAGCTTAAGGGGTGGACAGGGTGGCAATCAGCCCCAGCATTTT,CASSLRGGQGGNQPQHF
TRBV2,once,.,TRBJ2-2,TGTGCCAGCAGTGAACCGCGGGAAGGGGAGCTGTTTTTT,CASSEPREGELFF
TRBV2,.,.,TRBJ1-2,TGTGCCACCACCCAGGAGGTCGAGGACTATAACTATGGCTACACCTTC,CATTQEVEDYNYGYTF
TRBV21-1,few,.,TRBJ1-1,TGTGCCAGCAGCAAAGGGATCAGGACAGGGGGTGGGAACACTGAAGCTTTCTTT,CASSKGIRTGGGNTEAFF
TRBV5-1,.,.,TRBJ1-3,TGCGCCAGCAGCCGATTCGACAGTGGCTCTGGAAACACCATATATTTT,CASSRFDSGSGNTIYF